These 18 T cell receptor beta chains were sequenced from one sample in a study of shared clonotypes between healthy human individuals. Only in-frame clones appear in the TCRdb table, and some are missing; sequencing was by immunoSEQ multiplex PCR. The sample consists of around 2.5 million clones, approximately 93% of them appearing once. Material for sequencing was naive CD4+ T cells from PBMCs. The sample's subset: CD45RA+ positively selected. The source of these receptors is a man aged 18 to 30 in good health. Some clones in this sample may be carry-over from other donors' samples.

The rearrangement links TRBV2 to TRBJ2-1; 7 bases line up with TRBD2. J gave up 4 bases and V 7 bases, and 7 bases lay outside the gene matches. The germline V gene encodes CDR1 SNHLY and CDR2 FYNNEI. The CDR3 is 14 amino acids. The CDR3 sequence is CASTRTSAYNEQFF. CDR3 nucleotide sequence: TGTGCCAGCACGAGGACTAGTGCTTACAATGAGCAGTTCTTC.

This rearrangement joins TRBV19 to TRBJ1-5, with 7 bases matching TRBD1. This CDR3 spans 15 amino acids. With 4 bases clipped from V and 2 bases from J, the junction kept 5 bases outside the gene matches. From germline, CDR1 is LNHDA and CDR2 SQIVND (reference sequence). CDR3 sequence (DNA): TGTGCCAGTAGTACCAGGGGGGCCGGCAATCAGCCCCAGCATTTT. As protein: CASSTRGAGNQPQHF.

The V and J genes are TRBV6-6 and TRBJ1-1; D is unclear. CDR3 length: 12 amino acids. Germline lookup yields CDR1 MNHNY and CDR2 SVGAGI (reference sequence). The V end lost 5 bases, the J end lost 6 bases, and 10 bases lay between the germline ends. The CDR3 DNA is TGTGCCAGCAGTCGCAGAGATTCTGAAGCTTTCTTT. Its protein product is CASSRRDSEAFF.

The chain combines TRBV11-2 with TRBJ2-7; possibly TRBD1 for D (6 bases). Trimming took 8 bases from V and 2 from J, leaving 16 bases between them. The CDR3 has 14 residues. CDR1 and CDR2 (germline): SGHAT, FQNNGV. CDR3 DNA sequence: TGTGCCAGCGGTCCAGGTGGGGGCCCCTACGAGCAGTACTTC. Its protein is CASGPGGGPYEQYF.

V gene TRBV19 combines with J gene TRBJ2-7, with 9 bases identical to TRBD1. The CDR3 is 15 residues long. Per the germline V gene, CDR1 is LNHDA and CDR2 is SQIVND (reference sequence). The V gene end was trimmed by 0 bases and the J gene end by 1 base; junction bases not matched to a gene: 1. This CDR3 is CASSIDGQGSYEQYF. In DNA form, the CDR3 reads TGTGCCAGTAGTATAGACGGACAGGGGTCCTACGAGCAGTACTTC.

This chain connects TRBV2 to TRBJ1-6, with D uncertain. Germline V CDR1 and CDR2: SNHLY, FYNNEI. V was shortened by 6 bases and J by 7 bases, with 13 bases between the two germline ends. The CDR3 is 14 amino acids. In nucleotides, the CDR3 is TGTGCCAGCAGCTGGGAACCTGCAAATTCACCCCTCCACTTT. It codes for CASSWEPANSPLHF.

Remarks on this clone: An end of the junction differs from the germline gene, which may be a read error. The V call is TRBV5-8, the J call TRBJ1-2, with a weak D call TRBD1 (6 bases). In germline, CDR1 is SGHTS, CDR2 YDEGEE. The CDR3 is 9 amino acids. The CDR3 DNA follows: TGTGCCAGCAGCTTAACAGGGTTTTTC. Amino acid sequence: CASSLTGFF.

This chain links TRBV19 with TRBJ1-2, with D possibly TRBD1 on 5 matching bases. Trimming cost V 7 bases and J 0 bases, with 24 bases left between them. Per germline, CDR1 LNHDA and CDR2 SQIVND (reference sequence). The CDR3 is 18 amino acids. The CDR3 region has the DNA TGTGCCAGTACTCAGGGACGGGCAGGGCCCGTAGCTAACTATGGCTACACCTTC. It codes for CASTQGRAGPVANYGYTF.

CDR3 bases: TGTGCCAGCAGCTTAGCGCCCTTTACGCAAGGAGGACTAGCGGGAGTTACCGGGGAGCTGTTTTTT. This encodes CASSLAPFTQGGLAGVTGELFF. The chain uses TRBV7-6 and TRBJ2-2; TRBD2 matches at 13 bases. The length of the CDR3 is 22 residues. J gave up 5 bases and V 0 bases, and 18 bases lay outside the gene matches. Per germline, CDR1 SGHVS and CDR2 FNYEAQ.

This clone was observed once. The CDR3 protein is CASSQDWAGQETQYF. Here the CDR3 DNA reads TGTGCCAGCAGCCAAGATTGGGCTGGGCAAGAGACCCAGTACTTC. The rearrangement joins TRBV14 to TRBJ2-5; D is ambiguous. This CDR3 region has 15 residues. Germline V gene lookup returns CDR1 SGHDN and CDR2 FVKESK. V was trimmed by 0 bases and J by 2 bases, leaving 10 bases between them.

J is TRBJ1-1 and V is TRBV28, with D tentatively TRBD1 (5 bases). Germline CDR1 and CDR2: MDHEN and SYDVKM. The CDR3 is made up of 14 amino acids. V shed 1 base and J shed 6 bases, with 12 bases lying between them. The CDR3 nucleotides read TGTGCCAGCAGTTTATTAGACAGTAGGGCTGAAGCTTTCTTT. Amino acid sequence: CASSLLDSRAEAFF.

The chain joins TRBV29-1 to TRBJ1-1; D remains unclear. Germline CDR1 reads SQVTM; CDR2 reads ANQGSEA. V was shortened by 7 bases and J by 1 base, with 19 bases between the two germline ends. The CDR3 runs to 15 residues. The CDR3 sequence is CSGWEHPEGNTEAFF. The CDR3 coding sequence is TGCAGCGGTTGGGAACACCCGGAGGGGAACACTGAAGCTTTCTTT. The full variable domain, with the rest looked up from reference TRBV29-1 and TRBJ1-1, is SAVISQKPSRDICQRGTSLTIQCQVDSQVTMMFWYRQQPGQSLTLIATANQGSEATYESGFVIDKFPISRPNLTFSTLTVSNMSPEDSSIYLCSGWEHPEGNTEAFFGQGTRLTVV.

CDR3 coding DNA: TGTGCCAGCAGCTTAAGTTTGGTAGCGGCAGCCTACGAGCAGTACTTC. Translation gives CASSLSLVAAAYEQYF. This chain joins TRBV7-2 and TRBJ2-7; D perhaps matches TRBD2 (6 bases). Germline V gene sequence: CDR1 SGHTA, CDR2 FQGNSA. The CDR3 is 16 residues long. Trimming took 2 bases from V and 2 from J, leaving 16 bases between them.

The chain joins TRBV5-1 to TRBJ2-7; 12 bases are a match to TRBD2. The CDR3 contains 17 residues. Germline-derived CDR1 and CDR2 are SGHRS and YFSETQ. The V segment lost 3 bases and the J segment 1 base; nucleotides outside the gene matches: 8. The CDR3 DNA reads TGCGCCAGCAGCTCCGCAGAGACTAGCGGGAGTTCCTACGAGCAGTACTTC. Translation: CASSSAETSGSSYEQYF.

The DNA of the CDR3 is TGTGCCAGCAGCTTAGACGGACCAGGGGGAGATTCACCCCTCCACTTT. Protein: CASSLDGPGGDSPLHF. The V and J genes are TRBV7-9 and TRBJ1-6, with TRBD1 matching 7 bases. After removal of 1 base from V and 8 bases from J, the junction contained 8 bases not matched to a gene. The CDR3 is made up of 16 amino acids. Germline CDR1 is SEHNR and CDR2 is FQNEAQ (reference sequence).

The CDR3: CASSYGRPMVYEQYF. The CDR3, as DNA: TGTGCCAGCAGTTACGGACGGCCCATGGTCTACGAGCAGTACTTC. The chain carries TRBV6-5 and TRBJ2-7; D is uncertain. Germline CDR1 and CDR2: MNHEY and SVGAGI. Trimming left V 2 bases short and J 3 bases short, with 14 bases between. The CDR3 consists of 15 residues.

The CDR3: CASSQSPWTGGSGYTF. The CDR3 DNA reads TGTGCCAGCAGCCAAAGCCCCTGGACAGGGGGGAGCGGCTACACCTTC. This sequence joins TRBV7-3 and TRBJ1-2, with TRBD1 matching 10 bases. The CDR3 has 16 residues. The V and J ends lost 5 bases and 8 bases, in that order; junction bases with no gene match: 14. The germline V gene encodes CDR1 SGHTA and CDR2 FQGTGA.

The chain carries TRBV6-6 and TRBJ1-1, with 10 bases lining up with TRBD1. Germline loops: CDR1 MNHNY, CDR2 SVGAGI (reference sequence). This CDR3 has 16 residues. V was clipped by 2 bases and J by 4 bases; unmatched bases: 7. The CDR3 spells CASSYRVGTGATEAFF. The CDR3 nucleotides are TGTGCCAGCAGTTACCGAGTCGGGACAGGGGCCACTGAAGCTTTCTTT.